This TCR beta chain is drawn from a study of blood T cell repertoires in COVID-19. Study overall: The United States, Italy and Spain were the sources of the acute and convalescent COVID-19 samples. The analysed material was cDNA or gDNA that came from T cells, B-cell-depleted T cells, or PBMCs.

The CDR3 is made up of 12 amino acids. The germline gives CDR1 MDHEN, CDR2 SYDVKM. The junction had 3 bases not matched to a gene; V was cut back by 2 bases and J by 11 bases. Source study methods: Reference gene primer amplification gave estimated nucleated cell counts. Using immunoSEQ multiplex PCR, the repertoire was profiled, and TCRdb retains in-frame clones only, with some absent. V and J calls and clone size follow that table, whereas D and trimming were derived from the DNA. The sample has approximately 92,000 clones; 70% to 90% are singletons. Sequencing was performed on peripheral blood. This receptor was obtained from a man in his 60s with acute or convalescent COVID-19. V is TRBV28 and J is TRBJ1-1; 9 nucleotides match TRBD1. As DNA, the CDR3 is TGTGCCAGCAGTTTAGGGACAGGGTTGGCTTTCTTT. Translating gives CASSLGTGLAFF.